This paragraph covers one T cell receptor beta chain sequence. The CDR3 has 14 residues. Trimming removed 3 bases from V and 7 bases from J; junction bases left unmatched: 7. Looked up from germline, CDR1 is SQVTM and CDR2 is ANQGSEA. This sample is drawn from a study of OX40 agonist ivuxolimab in advanced cancers. Study overall: People who had prior anti-PD-1, anti-PD-L1 or anti-CTLA-4 therapy could take part, and around 40% had some.

Method: immunoSEQ multiplex PCR; TCRdb's copy keeps in-frame clones and lacks some. The data show 30,000 or so clones, around 88% seen once. This material consisted of CD4+ or CD8+ T cells sorted from blood, taken in a trial of the OX40 agonist ivuxolimab. The chain joins TRBV29-1 to TRBJ1-4, with 8 bases matching TRBD1. This clonotype was sampled from an adult with an advanced solid tumor such as melanoma, head and neck, liver or kidney cancer. This chain's CDR3 is CSVDPGQGGEKLFF. CDR3 DNA: TGCAGCGTTGATCCAGGACAGGGAGGTGAAAAACTGTTTTTT.